What follows is one T cell receptor beta chain and its context. Antigen: not known. An expansion of CD8+CD57+ cells by flow cytometry had been shown in patients chosen for sequencing. This sample was taken from a study of CD8+CD57+ T cells in acquired aplastic anemia. Germline CDR1 is SGHVS and CDR2 is FNYEAQ. V lost 5 bases and J 8 bases, leaving 24 bases between the germline ends. The CDR3 consists of 17 residues. Genomic DNA acted as the template from which TCR beta VDJ combination and CDR3 sequence profiling were carried out. TCRdb analysed the reads with MiXCR anew, one entry per CDR3 protein. The table has 270,000 or so distinct CDR3 sequences, approximately 80% seen once. Whole-study findings and limits: Patients and controls shared roughly 28 CD8+ CDR3 sequences, which appeared highly expressed in patients and within their immunodominant clones.

This receptor was obtained from a human donor with aplastic anemia. The chain couples TRBV7-6 to TRBJ2-2, with TRBD2 as a possible D gene (7 bases). Sequencing used sorted CD4+, CD8+, or CD8+CD57+ T cells (not recorded which) from PBMCs. CDR3 protein: CASSAQTCGGPGGELFF. CDR3 DNA sequence: TGTGCCAGCAGCGCGCAGACTTGCGGGGGCCCAGGGGGGGAGCTGTTTTTT.